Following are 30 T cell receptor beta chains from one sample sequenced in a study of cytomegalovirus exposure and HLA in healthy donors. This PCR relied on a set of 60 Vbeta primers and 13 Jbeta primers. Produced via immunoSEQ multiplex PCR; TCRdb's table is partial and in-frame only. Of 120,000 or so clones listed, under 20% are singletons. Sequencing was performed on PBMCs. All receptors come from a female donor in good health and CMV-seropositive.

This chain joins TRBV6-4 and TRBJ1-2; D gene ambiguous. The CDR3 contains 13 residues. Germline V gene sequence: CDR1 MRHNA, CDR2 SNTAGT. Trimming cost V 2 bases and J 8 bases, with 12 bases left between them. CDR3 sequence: CASSDRTANGYTF. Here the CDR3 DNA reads TGTGCCAGCAGTGACCGAACAGCTAACGGCTACACCTTC.

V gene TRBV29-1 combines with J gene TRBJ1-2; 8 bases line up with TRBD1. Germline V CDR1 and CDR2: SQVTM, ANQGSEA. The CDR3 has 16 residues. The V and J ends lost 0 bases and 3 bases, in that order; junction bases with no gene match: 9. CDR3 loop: CSVEEGYRGQDYGYTF. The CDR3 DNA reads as TGCAGCGTTGAAGAGGGCTATAGGGGACAGGACTATGGCTACACCTTC.

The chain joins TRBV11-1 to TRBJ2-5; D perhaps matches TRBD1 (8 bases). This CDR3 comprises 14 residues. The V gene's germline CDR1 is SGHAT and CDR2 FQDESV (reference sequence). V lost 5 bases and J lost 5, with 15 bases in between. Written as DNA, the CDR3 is TGTGCCAGCAGCAAAGGACAGGGAGGGGAGACCCAGTACTTC. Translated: CASSKGQGGETQYF.

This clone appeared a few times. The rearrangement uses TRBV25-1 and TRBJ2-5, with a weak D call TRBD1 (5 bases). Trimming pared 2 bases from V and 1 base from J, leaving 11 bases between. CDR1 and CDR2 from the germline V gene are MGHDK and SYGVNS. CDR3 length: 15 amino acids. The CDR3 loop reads CASSEQGRFQETQYF. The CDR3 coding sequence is TGTGCCAGCAGTGAACAGGGCAGATTCCAAGAGACCCAGTACTTC.

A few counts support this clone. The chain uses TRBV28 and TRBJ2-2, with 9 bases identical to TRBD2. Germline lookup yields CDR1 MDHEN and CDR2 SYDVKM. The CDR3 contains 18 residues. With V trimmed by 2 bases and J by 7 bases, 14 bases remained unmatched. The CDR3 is CASSLASVGGGADGELFF. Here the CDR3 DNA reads TGTGCCAGCAGTTTAGCCTCCGTTGGCGGGGGGGCCGACGGGGAGCTGTTTTTT.

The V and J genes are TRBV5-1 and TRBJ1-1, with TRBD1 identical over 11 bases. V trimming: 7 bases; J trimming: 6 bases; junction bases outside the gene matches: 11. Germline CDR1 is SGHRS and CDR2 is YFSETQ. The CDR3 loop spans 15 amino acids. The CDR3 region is CASHPRTGGPPEAFF. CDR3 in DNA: TGCGCCAGCCACCCTAGGACAGGGGGCCCTCCTGAAGCTTTCTTT. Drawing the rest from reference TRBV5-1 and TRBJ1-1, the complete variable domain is KAGVTQTPRYLIKTRGQQVTLSCSPISGHRSVSWYQQTPGQGLQFLFEYFSETQRNKGNFPGRFSGRQFSNSRSEMNVSTLELGDSALYLCASHPRTGGPPEAFFGQGTRLTVV.

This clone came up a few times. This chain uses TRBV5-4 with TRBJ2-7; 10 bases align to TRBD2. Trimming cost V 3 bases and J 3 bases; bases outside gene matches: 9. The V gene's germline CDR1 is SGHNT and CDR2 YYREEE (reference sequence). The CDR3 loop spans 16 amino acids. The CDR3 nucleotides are TGTGCCAGCAGCTCCGGGGGGCTAGCGGGAGTCTACGAGCAGTACTTC. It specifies CASSSGGLAGVYEQYF.

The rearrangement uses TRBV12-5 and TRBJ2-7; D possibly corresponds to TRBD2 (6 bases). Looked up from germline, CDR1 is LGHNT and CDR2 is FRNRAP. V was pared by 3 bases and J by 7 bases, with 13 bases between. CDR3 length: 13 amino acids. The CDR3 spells CASGFGGGREQYV. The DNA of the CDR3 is TGTGCTAGTGGTTTTGGTGGGGGGAGGGAGCAGTACGTC.

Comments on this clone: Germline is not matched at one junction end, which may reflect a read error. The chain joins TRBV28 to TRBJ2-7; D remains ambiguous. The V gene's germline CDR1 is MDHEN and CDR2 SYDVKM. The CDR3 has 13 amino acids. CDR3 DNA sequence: TGTGCCAGCAGTTTACTGCTCTCCTACGCGCAGTACTTC. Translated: CASSLLLSYAQYF.

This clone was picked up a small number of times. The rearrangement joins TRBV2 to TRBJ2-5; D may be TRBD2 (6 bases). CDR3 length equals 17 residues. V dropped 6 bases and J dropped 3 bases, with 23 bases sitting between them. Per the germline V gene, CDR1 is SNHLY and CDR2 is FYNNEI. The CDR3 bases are TGTGCCAGCAGAAACCCACGGGGTAGCGGAATGAAAGAGACCCAGTACTTC. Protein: CASRNPRGSGMKETQYF.

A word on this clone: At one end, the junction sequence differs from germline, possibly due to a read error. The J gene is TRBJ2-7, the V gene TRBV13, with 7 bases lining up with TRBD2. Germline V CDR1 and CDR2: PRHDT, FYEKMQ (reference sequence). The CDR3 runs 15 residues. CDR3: CAGSRPSGRAYEQYF. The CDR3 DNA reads TGTGCCGGCAGCCGACCTAGCGGAAGAGCCTACGAGCAGTACTTC.

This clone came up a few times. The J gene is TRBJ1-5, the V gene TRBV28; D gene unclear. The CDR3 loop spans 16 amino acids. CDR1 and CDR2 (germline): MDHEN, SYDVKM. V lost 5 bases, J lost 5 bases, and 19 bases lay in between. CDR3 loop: CASSPTGRGLYQPQHF. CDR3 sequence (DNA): TGTGCCAGCAGTCCCACGGGCAGAGGGTTATATCAGCCCCAGCATTTT.

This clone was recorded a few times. The CDR3 DNA sequence: TGTGCCAGCAGTTTAAGATCGGGAGGAGAAGAGACCCAGTACTTC. Its translation: CASSLRSGGEETQYF. The chain recombines TRBV28 with TRBJ2-5, with TRBD2 identical over 7 bases. V lost 2 bases and J lost 3; bases outside the gene matches: 6. This CDR3 comprises 15 residues. Germline CDR1 is MDHEN and CDR2 is SYDVKM. Filled out from reference TRBV28 and TRBJ2-5, the complete variable domain reads DVKVTQSSRYLVKRTGEKVFLECVQDMDHENMFWYRQDPGLGLRLIYFSYDVKMKEKGDIPEGYSVSREKKERFSLILESASTNQTSMYLCASSLRSGGEETQYFGPGTRLLVL.

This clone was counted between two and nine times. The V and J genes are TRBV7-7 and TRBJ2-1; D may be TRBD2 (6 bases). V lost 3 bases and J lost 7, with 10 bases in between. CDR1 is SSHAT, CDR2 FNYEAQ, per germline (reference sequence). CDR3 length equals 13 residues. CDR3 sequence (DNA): TGTGCCAGCAGCTTGTCTAGCGCAAATGAGCAGTTCTTC. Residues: CASSLSSANEQFF.

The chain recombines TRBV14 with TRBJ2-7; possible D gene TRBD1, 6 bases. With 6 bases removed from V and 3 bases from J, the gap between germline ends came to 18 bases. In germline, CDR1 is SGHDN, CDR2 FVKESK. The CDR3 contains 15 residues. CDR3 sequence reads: CASRDGTQLVYEQYF. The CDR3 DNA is TGTGCCAGCAGAGACGGGACACAGCTCGTCTACGAGCAGTACTTC.

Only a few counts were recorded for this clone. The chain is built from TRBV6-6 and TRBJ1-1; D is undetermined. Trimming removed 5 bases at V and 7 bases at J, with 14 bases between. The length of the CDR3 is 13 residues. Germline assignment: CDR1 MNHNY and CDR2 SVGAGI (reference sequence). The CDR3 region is CASSPRNVLEAFF. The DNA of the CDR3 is TGTGCCAGCAGTCCAAGAAACGTACTTGAAGCTTTCTTT.

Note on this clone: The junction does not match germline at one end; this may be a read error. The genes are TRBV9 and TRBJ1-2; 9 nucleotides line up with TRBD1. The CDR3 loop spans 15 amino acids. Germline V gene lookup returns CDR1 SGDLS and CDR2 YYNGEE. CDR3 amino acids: CASTVLGQGDYGYTF. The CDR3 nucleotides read TGTGCCAGCACCGTACTGGGACAGGGCGACTATGGCTACACCTTC.

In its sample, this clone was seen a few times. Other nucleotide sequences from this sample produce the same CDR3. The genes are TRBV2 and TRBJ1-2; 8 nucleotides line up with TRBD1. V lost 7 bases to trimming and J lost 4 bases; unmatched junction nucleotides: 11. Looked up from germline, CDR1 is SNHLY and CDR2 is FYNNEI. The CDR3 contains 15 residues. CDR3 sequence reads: CASTPPEGQAYGYTF. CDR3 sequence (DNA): TGTGCCAGCACCCCTCCCGAGGGACAGGCCTATGGCTACACCTTC.

CDR3 sequence (DNA): TGCAGGGCGAACAGGAATGAGCAGTTCTTC. Translated, it gives CRANRNEQFF. The V call is TRBV20-1, the J call TRBJ2-1; the D gene is possibly TRBD1 (5 bases). The germline gives CDR1 DFQATT, CDR2 SNEGSKA (reference sequence). This CDR3 is built from 10 residues.

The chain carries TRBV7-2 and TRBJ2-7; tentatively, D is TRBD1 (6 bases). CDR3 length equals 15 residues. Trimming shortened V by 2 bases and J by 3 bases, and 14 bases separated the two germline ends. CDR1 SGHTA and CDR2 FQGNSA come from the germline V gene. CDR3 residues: CASSLMTGILYEQYF. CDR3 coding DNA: TGTGCCAGCAGCTTAATGACAGGTATTCTCTACGAGCAGTACTTC.

The DNA of the CDR3 is TGTGCCAGCACAAACCTCTACGAGCAGTACTTC. It yields the protein CASTNLYEQYF. The rearrangement joins TRBV18 to TRBJ2-7; D is unclear. The CDR3 runs to 11 residues. Deletions cut 8 bases from V and 3 bases from J, with 8 bases between. Germline values: CDR1 KGHSH, CDR2 LQKENI.

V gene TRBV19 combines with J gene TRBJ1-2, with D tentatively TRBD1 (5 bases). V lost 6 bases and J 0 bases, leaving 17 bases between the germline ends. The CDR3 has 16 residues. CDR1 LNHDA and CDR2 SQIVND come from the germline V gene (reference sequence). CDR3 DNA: TGTGCCAGTAGGACATTACATGGAGGGGCTAACTATGGCTACACCTTC. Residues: CASRTLHGGANYGYTF.

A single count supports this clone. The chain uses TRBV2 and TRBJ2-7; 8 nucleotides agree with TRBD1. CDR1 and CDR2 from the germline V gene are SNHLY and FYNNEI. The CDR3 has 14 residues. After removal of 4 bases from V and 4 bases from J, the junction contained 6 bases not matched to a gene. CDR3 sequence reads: CASSVRQGAYEQYF. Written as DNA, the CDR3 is TGTGCCAGCAGTGTAAGGCAGGGGGCTTACGAGCAGTACTTC.

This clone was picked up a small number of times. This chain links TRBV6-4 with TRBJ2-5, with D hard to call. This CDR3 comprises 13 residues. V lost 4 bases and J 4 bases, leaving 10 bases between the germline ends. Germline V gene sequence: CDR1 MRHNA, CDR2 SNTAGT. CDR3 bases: TGTGCCAGCAGTGGGAGTGACGGAGAGACCCAGTACTTC. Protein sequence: CASSGSDGETQYF.

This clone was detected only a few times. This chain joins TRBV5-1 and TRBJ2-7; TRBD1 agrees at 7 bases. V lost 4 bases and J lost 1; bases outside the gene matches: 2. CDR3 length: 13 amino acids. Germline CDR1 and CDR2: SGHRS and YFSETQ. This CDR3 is CASSATGSYEQYF. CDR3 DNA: TGCGCCAGCAGCGCGACAGGGTCCTACGAGCAGTACTTC.

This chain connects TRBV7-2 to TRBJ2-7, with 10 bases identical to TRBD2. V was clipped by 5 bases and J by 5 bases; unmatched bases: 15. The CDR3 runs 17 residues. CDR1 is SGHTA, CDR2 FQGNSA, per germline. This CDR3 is CASSRPEMGLANDEQYF. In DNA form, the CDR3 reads TGTGCCAGCAGCCGCCCGGAAATGGGACTAGCGAACGACGAGCAGTACTTC.

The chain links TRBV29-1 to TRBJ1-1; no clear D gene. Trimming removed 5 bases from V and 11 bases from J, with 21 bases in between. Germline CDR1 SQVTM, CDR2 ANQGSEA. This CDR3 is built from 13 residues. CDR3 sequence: CSVLVPGSMRAFF. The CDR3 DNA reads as TGCAGCGTTCTAGTACCGGGATCCATGAGGGCTTTCTTT.

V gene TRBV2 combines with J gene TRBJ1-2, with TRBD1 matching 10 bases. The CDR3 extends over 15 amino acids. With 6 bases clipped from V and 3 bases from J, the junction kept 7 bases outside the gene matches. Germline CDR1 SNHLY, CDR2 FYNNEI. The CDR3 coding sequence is TGTGCCAGCAGCCGGGACAGGGGATGGGACTATGGCTACACCTTC. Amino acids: CASSRDRGWDYGYTF.

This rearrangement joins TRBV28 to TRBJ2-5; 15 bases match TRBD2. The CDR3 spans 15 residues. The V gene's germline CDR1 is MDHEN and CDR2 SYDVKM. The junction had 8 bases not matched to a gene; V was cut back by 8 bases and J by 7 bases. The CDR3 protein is CASGTRTSGGATQYF. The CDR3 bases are TGTGCCAGCGGAACCCGGACTAGCGGGGGGGCGACCCAGTACTTC. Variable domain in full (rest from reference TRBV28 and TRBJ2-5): DVKVTQSSRYLVKRTGEKVFLECVQDMDHENMFWYRQDPGLGLRLIYFSYDVKMKEKGDIPEGYSVSREKKERFSLILESASTNQTSMYLCASGTRTSGGATQYFGPGTRLLVL.

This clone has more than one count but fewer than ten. This chain's CDR3 is CASSPRGGYEQFF. CDR3 sequence (DNA): TGTGCCAGCAGCCCCAGAGGTGGTTATGAGCAGTTCTTC. The J gene is TRBJ2-1, the V gene TRBV7-6; D remains ambiguous. Germline V gene sequence: CDR1 SGHVS, CDR2 FNYEAQ. Trimming stripped 5 bases from V and 8 bases from J, with 13 bases between. This CDR3 region has 13 residues.